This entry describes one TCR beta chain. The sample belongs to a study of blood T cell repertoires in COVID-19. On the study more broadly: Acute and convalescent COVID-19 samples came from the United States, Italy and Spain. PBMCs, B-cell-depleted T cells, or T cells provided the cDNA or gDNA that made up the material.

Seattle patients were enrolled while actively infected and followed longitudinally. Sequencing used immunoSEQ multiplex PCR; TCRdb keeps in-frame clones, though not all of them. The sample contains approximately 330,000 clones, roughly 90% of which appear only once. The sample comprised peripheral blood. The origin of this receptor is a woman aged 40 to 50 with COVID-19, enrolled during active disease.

CDR3 loop: CASSRDRSSYEQYF. The DNA of the CDR3 is TGTGCCAGCAGCCGGGACAGGAGCTCCTACGAGCAGTACTTC. The chain has TRBV7-3 and TRBJ2-7; 8 bases are shared with TRBD1. J lost 0 bases, V lost 5 bases, and 3 bases had no gene match. Germline V gene lookup returns CDR1 SGHTA and CDR2 FQGTGA. CDR3 length equals 14 residues.